This is a list of T cell receptor beta chains from one sample in a study of T cell repertoires and Cas9 in healthy adults. Sequencing used immunoSEQ multiplex PCR; TCRdb keeps in-frame clones, though not all of them. The sample contains tens of thousands of clones, approximately 90% of which appear only once. Sequenced: CD4+ effector T cells (CD127+, CD25-, CD137-, CD154-) from PBMCs; culture status not recorded. These receptors originate from a human donor in good health. CDR3s include the opening cysteine and the closing phenylalanine or tryptophan. A D gene is named only where the DNA matches it firmly. Where a row states a size, it is once, few, many or the class of an expanded clone; other rows omit it.

d_call j_call v_call clone_size cdr3_aa cdr3_nt
. TRBJ1-5 TRBV19 once CASTLQGAGNQPQHF TGTGCCAGTACCCTCCAAGGGGCAGGGAATCAGCCCCAGCATTTT
TRBD2 TRBJ2-1 TRBV6-5 . CASSYSGLAGNEQFF TGTGCCAGCAGTTACTCCGGACTAGCGGGGAATGAGCAGTTCTTC
. TRBJ2-3 TRBV7-2 . CASSLGGLEVSDTQYF TGTGCCAGCAGCTTAGGAGGCCTAGAAGTCTCAGATACGCAGTATTTT
. TRBJ1-1 TRBV27 . CASSFSLQGTEAFF TGTGCCAGCAGTTTCAGTCTTCAGGGCACTGAAGCTTTCTTT
. TRBJ1-1 TRBV19 . CASVDTGRNTEAFF TGTGCCAGTGTTGACACGGGGCGGAACACTGAAGCTTTCTTT
TRBD2 TRBJ2-3 TRBV7-3 . CASSRGGQPATF TGTGCCAGCAGCAGGGGAGGGCAGCCTGCGACGTTT
. TRBJ1-2 TRBV19 . CASQQELDRYGYTF TGTGCCAGCCAACAGGAATTGGACCGCTATGGCTACACCTTC
TRBD1 TRBJ1-1 TRBV19 . CASSKRQGAGSEAFF TGTGCCAGTAGTAAGAGACAGGGGGCAGGGTCTGAAGCTTTCTTT
. TRBJ1-2 TRBV28 . CASSAPRGSHNYGYTF TGTGCCAGCAGTGCGCCTCGGGGGAGTCATAACTATGGCTACACCTTC
TRBD2 TRBJ2-1 TRBV5-1 . CASSPRGDDNEQFF TGCGCCAGCAGTCCTCGGGGGGACGACAATGAGCAGTTCTTC
. TRBJ1-6 TRBV5-6 . CASSSDGPNSPLHF TGTGCCAGCAGCTCGGACGGCCCGAATTCACCCCTCCACTTT
. TRBJ2-2 TRBV9 . CASSVAADTNTGELFF TGTGCCAGCAGCGTAGCGGCAGACACGAACACCGGGGAGCTGTTTTTT